This TCR beta chain came from a study of cytomegalovirus exposure and HLA in healthy donors (dated by TCRdb to 2017 to 2019). For context, the study as a whole: According to an earlier analysis of a few hundred of the donors, about 179 million T cells yielded 117 million unique TCR beta sequences and 250 to 350 Gb of sequence data. An early release covering just under 650 HLA-typed donors comprised roughly 300 gigabases of sequencing data and approximately 80 million unique TCR sequences. Among the approximately 420 genotyped donors, around 81% belonged to the genetic ancestry cluster associated with self-reported Caucasian donors. The study aimed to test whether cataloging public T cell receptors could reveal signatures of past pathogen exposure. The study used immunosequencing to profile the T cell repertoires of 666 subjects and linked those repertoires to cytomegalovirus serostatus. A separate validation cohort of over a hundred different subjects was used in addition to the roughly 640-subject first cohort. High-throughput TCR immunosequencing, statistical association of individual TCRs with disease status, and machine learning were combined to predict cytomegalovirus infection status. To study patterns of TCR occurrence, a later analysis re-analyzed previously published TCR beta repertoires from 550 to 800 donors and added high-resolution HLA genotyping. Rather than drawing on any new phenotypic data, the later analysis identified candidate immune exposures from TCR beta sequences and the way those sequences occurred across donors. In an earlier analysis of around 540 of the donors, high-throughput TCR beta sequencing was used to judge whether each TCR beta V gene segment behaved as functional or pseudogenic. Donor age, sex, ethnicity and CMV serostatus were compiled together with the repertoire data. Genome-wide SNP genotypes for about 60% of the roughly 670 donors were used in a later genetic analysis, which treated that subset as a discovery cohort. Every discovery cohort repertoire had been produced on one sequencing platform. Class I and class II HLA loci were covered by the typing at four-digit resolution. Typing coverage varied by locus: roughly 629-640 donors for A, B, C, DRB1 and DQB1; roughly 560 for DQA1; about 600 for DPA1; roughly 470 for DPB1. Because of strong linkage in the cohort, roughly five DR-DQ haplotypes were treated as single units for association and clustering. On average, roughly 250,000 unique TCR beta nucleotide sequences were sequenced per donor among fewer than 500 genotyped donors of the cohort, with 15% to 20% of those sequences being non-productive. The full study reports these points: Some IMGT-functional V segments, including TRBV6-2 and TRBV6-3, could not be distinguished by the 87-base-pair reads and were therefore excluded. A further reported finding was that TCR beta sequences accurately predicted the HLA-A and HLA-B alleles for most subjects in the first cohort. A later analysis associated 16,951 TCR beta sequences with specific HLA alleles at a false discovery rate of 0.05. An association between a missense DCLRE1C variant and V-gene and J-gene trimming of TCR beta chains was found in a later genetic analysis and replicated in an independent cohort. Because HLA typing was missing for some donors at each locus, association tests included only the typed subset. According to a later analysis, TCR association rates differed among HLA loci, with DRB1 alleles showing the most associated TCRs and HLA-C alleles showing the fewest. Most TCR sequences were seen in very few donors, while some public TCRs were found in many individuals. According to a later analysis, most CMV-associated TCR beta chains appeared to be HLA-restricted, and the HLA associations seemed to be driven largely by CMV exposure. For the cohort, immune exposure information was limited to CMV serostatus. A cluster of highly shared sequence variants was judged likely to represent a technical artifact of the sequencing pipeline. The earlier analysis of some 540 of the donors excluded some 16 rarely observed V segments, including chromosome 9 orphons, because counts were too low. The study listed approximately 160 TCR beta chains as associated with cytomegalovirus. Strong co-occurrence of HLA alleles, especially DR and DQ, made assigning TCR associations to individual alleles difficult. Presence/absence analyses assumed roughly uniform sequencing depth across donors, an assumption that may not hold. Compared with the roughly 670-donor mean, donors in an Asian-associated ancestry cluster had fewer N-insertions in productive TCRs, according to a later genetic analysis. A later analysis reported that several top co-occurrence clusters appeared linked to parvovirus B19, influenza, CMV and Epstein-Barr virus. Broadly in line with IMGT annotations, most TCR beta V segments showed up in productive rearrangements about 87% or about 30% of the time in an earlier analysis of several hundred of the donors. Linkage disequilibrium might explain the correlated functional status among segregating V segments, but an unknown experimental factor could not be ruled out. Compared with equally common non-associated chains, HLA-associated TCR beta chains in a later analysis were more clonally expanded and had lower generation probabilities. In this cohort, only TCR beta chains were sequenced, and detectable features were limited by the absence of alpha or paired-chain data. Cytomegalovirus status was reported to be diagnosed by the classifier with high specificity and sensitivity in both the original and validation cohorts. In vitro tests confirmed that a few of the cytomegalovirus-associated TCR beta chains recognize cytomegalovirus antigens. The authors suggested that the approach could potentially be generalized to other disease states and immunological phenotypes.

Turning to this clone: Its cognate antigen has yet to be identified. No per-base quality is available; no much larger clone lies one base away.

The protocol used for the library was the immunoSEQ multiplex PCR assay. For the multiplex PCR, a mixture combining 60 forward primers for TCR Vbeta segments and 13 reverse primers for TCR Jbeta segments was used. The CDR3 region of rearranged TCR beta genes was amplified from genomic DNA by a multiplex PCR assay. The amplified TCR beta libraries were sequenced on the Illumina HiSeq System as 87-base-pair reads. The original pipeline was this. Across the 700 or so repertoires, a later analysis counted roughly 77 million unique TCR beta chains, some 11 million of which were shared by at least two donors. To remove PCR and sequencing errors, raw reads were error-corrected and collapsed into unique sequences using a nearest-neighbor algorithm that merged closely related sequences. V, D and J gene segments were assigned by aligning CDR3 sequences to IMGT reference sequences. For a sequence to be retained, at least a six-nucleotide match to both a V gene segment and a J gene segment was required. A rearrangement was called productive if the CDR3 had no stop codons and remained in frame with V and J, and every other rearrangement was called non-productive. Following IMGT convention, CDR3 was defined as the stretch from the second conserved V-encoded cysteine to the conserved J-encoded phenylalanine. In an earlier analysis of around 640 of the donors, sequences lacking an unambiguous match to a single V gene segment were excluded. An earlier analysis of a few hundred of the donors classified V segments as functional when productive rearrangements were above 56.7% and as segregating when the standard deviation between donors was above 5%. A statistical classification framework was developed to diagnose cytomegalovirus status using the catalog of TCR beta chain sequences. In a later analysis, V and J genes were assigned by comparing TCR nucleotide sequences against IMGT/GENE-DB human TR gene sequences. In a later analysis, CDR3 sequences and most-parsimonious VDJ recombination scenarios were assigned using the TCRdist pipeline. In a later analysis, every TCR beta chain was defined by the combination of its CDR3 amino acid sequence and its V-gene family, and reads without a unique V-gene family were dropped. To address suspected cross-contamination and a sequencing artifact, a later analysis removed approximately 590 highly shared, low-generation-probability nucleotide sequences. In a later analysis, a clonal expansion index was calculated for each public chain from normalized within-repertoire ranks of inferred template counts. In a later analysis, generation probabilities were computed using a VDJ recombination model fitted to out-of-frame rearrangements, and the results were checked against IGoR. In a later analysis, TCR-TCR, TCR-HLA and TCR-CMV co-occurrence was scored with hypergeometric tests, and a repertoire-size bias correction was applied to TCR pairs. To estimate false discovery rates, a later analysis permuted the HLA or CMV assignments 20 times. A later analysis grouped co-occurring TCRs with DBSCAN, adding TCRdist sequence similarity when clustering within HLA-allele-positive subsets. For co-occurrence clustering, repertoires with fewer than 30,000 or more than 120,000 public chains were excluded, along with a handful of repertoires with anomalous nucleotide sharing. Entries here come from immuneACCESS through TCRdb and include only in-frame sequences with V and J called. Some clones fail to appear in such tables; in the studies checked, an unresolved V gene covers under half of the shortfall, and the cause of the remainder is unknown. V and J calls plus clone size are reproduced from that table; the DNA served to infer D and trimming. For this sample the table gives 100,000 to 150,000 clones, of which 60% to 75% were detected only once. The biggest ten clones account for about 4.4% of the sample.

The germline V gene provides CDR1 MDHEN and CDR2 SYDVKM. The CDR3 runs 18 residues from the cysteine to the phenylalanine. Just CDR3 DNA is preserved here, 54 bases in frame from base 1. V and J are trimmed by 7 bases and 3 bases, and the gene matches miss 19 bases of the junction. In total, roughly 670 healthy bone marrow donors made up the cohort. At the time of sampling, all cohort members were nominally healthy, though unrecorded immune exposures were likely present. The donor tested CMV seropositive, placing the donor among the 289 seropositive members of the cohort. Every donor gave a peripheral blood sample, and the peripheral blood mononuclear cells from that sample were used for TCR beta sequencing. Genomic DNA extraction from the blood cell samples was performed with the Qiagen DNeasy Blood Extraction Kit.

The sample was PBMCs. The receptor's source is a woman between 45 and 60 years old in good health and CMV-seropositive. The chain is assembled from TRBV28 and TRBJ1-2; 8 central nucleotides agree with TRBD1. In nucleotide form, the sequence is TGTGCCAGCATCCTATCCGGGACAGGTTCTTTCGAGGACTATGGCTACACCTTC. Its coded protein is CASILSGTGSFEDYGYTF.